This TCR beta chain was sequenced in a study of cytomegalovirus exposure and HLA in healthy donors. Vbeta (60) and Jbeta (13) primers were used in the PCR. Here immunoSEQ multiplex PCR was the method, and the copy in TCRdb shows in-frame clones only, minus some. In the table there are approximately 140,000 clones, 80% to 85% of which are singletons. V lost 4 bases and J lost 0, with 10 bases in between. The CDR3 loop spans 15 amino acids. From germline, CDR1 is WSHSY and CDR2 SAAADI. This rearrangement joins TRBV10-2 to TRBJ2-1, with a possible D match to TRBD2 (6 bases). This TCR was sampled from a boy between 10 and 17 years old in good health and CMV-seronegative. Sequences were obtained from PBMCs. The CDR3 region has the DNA TGCGCCAGCAGTGTCCTCGGGGGCTCCTACAATGAGCAGTTCTTC. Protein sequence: CASSVLGGSYNEQFF.